Presented here are 17 T cell receptor beta chains from one specimen sequenced in a study of tumor-infiltrating lymphocytes in primary liver carcinoma. Alongside blood RNA obtained from unsorted whole blood, germline DNA was also extracted. The investigators made TCR beta cDNA from approximately 0.5 ug total RNA, using a constant-region primer. Library construction for TCR beta comprised three nested multiplex PCR rounds performed with slightly modified ARM-PCR. The first two PCR rounds, approximately 11 cycles each, used TRBV1-TRBV30 forward primers and a C-beta reverse primer. TCRdb used MiXCR to reprocess the multiplex PCR reads, holding one entry per CDR3 protein. The repertoire holds 300,000 to 350,000 distinct CDR3 sequences, approximately 65% seen once, with roughly 6% in the top ten. Sequenced sample: peripheral blood. All receptors come from a man in his forties or fifties with primary liver carcinoma and hepatitis B virus infection.

About this clonotype itself: The junction departs from germline at one end; a sequencing error may be responsible. J is TRBJ2-7 and V is TRBV5-1; 8 nucleotides agree with TRBD1. Germline CDR1 is SGHRS and CDR2 is YFSETQ. The CDR3 totals 14 residues. Here the CDR3 reads CASSLGQGSYEQHF. In DNA, the CDR3 is TGCGCCAGCAGCTTAGGACAGGGCTCCTACGAGCAGCACTTC.

Note on this clonotype: This sequence may be a read error, since a much larger clone differs from it by one base. As the CDR3 is not closed by the conserved phenylalanine or tryptophan, this likely results from a read error. V is TRBV11-3 and J is TRBJ2-1; D is possibly TRBD2 (6 bases). Trimming cost V 6 bases and J 6 bases, with 18 bases left between them. Germline CDR1 and CDR2: SGHNT and YENEEA. The CDR3 extends over 15 amino acids. CDR3 region: CASSYRSGASNEQFY. The CDR3 DNA reads TGTGCCAGCAGTTACCGTAGCGGAGCCAGCAATGAGCAGTTCTAC.

In regard to this clonotype: One end of the junction is discordant with germline, which a read error may explain. J is TRBJ2-1 and V is TRBV11-2, with TRBD2 identical over 12 bases. CDR3 length: 18 amino acids. Per the germline V gene, CDR1 is SGHAT and CDR2 is FQNNGV. CDR3 protein: CTSSLAPPTSGSYNEQFF. The CDR3 bases are TGTACCAGCAGCTTAGCCCCGCCGACTAGCGGGAGCTACAATGAGCAGTTCTTC.

As to this clonotype: A read error may account for a junction end that differs from germline. The rearrangement links TRBV11-2 to TRBJ2-6, with a possible D match to TRBD1 (5 bases). The CDR3 has 17 residues. Germline CDR1 and CDR2: SGHAT and FQNNGV. In DNA form, the CDR3 reads TGTGCCAGCAGCTTAGTCCCACAGTGGGCTGGGGCCGACGTCCTGACTTTT. It specifies CASSLVPQWAGADVLTF. Full variable domain (remainder filled in from reference TRBV11-2 and TRBJ2-6): EAGVAQSPRYKIIEKRQSVAFWCNPISGHATLYWYQQILGQGPKLLIQFQNNGVVDDSQLPKDRFSAERLKGVDSTLKIQPAKLEDSAVYLCASSLVPQWAGADVLTFGAGSRLTVL.

This clonotype has only a few counts. This sequence may be a read error, since a much larger clone differs from it by one base. The V gene is TRBV6-6, the J gene TRBJ2-1, with 10 bases that match TRBD1. V gave up 5 bases and J gave up 12 bases; unmatched junction bases: 10. CDR3 length: 14 residues. CDR1 and CDR2 from the germline V gene are MNHNY and SVGAGI (reference sequence). CDR3: CASSPGQGIVWQFF. The CDR3 nucleotides read TGTGCCAGCAGTCCGGGACAGGGGATAGTGTGGCAGTTCTTC.

V gene TRBV6-1 combines with J gene TRBJ2-5; the match to TRBD2 covers 11 bases. This CDR3 region has 19 residues. In germline, CDR1 is MNHNS, CDR2 SASEGT. The ends lost 1 base at V and 1 base at J; junction bases unmatched: 11. The CDR3 DNA reads as TGTGCCAGCAGTGAAGTGGGGTTAGGGCTAGCGGGAGGCCAAGAGACCCAGTACTTC. It codes for CASSEVGLGLAGGQETQYF.

This clonotype is a singleton in its sample. A much larger clone differs by one base, so this may be a read error. The chain has TRBV6-6 and TRBJ2-7, with 9 positions matching TRBD1. The CDR3 runs 14 residues. V lost 11 bases, J lost 2 bases, and 10 bases stayed unmatched. CDR1 and CDR2 from the germline V gene are MNHNY and SVGAGI (reference sequence). The CDR3 DNA reads as TGTGCCGGCACCCAAGGACAGGGGCCCTACGAGCAGTACTTC. This sequence encodes CAGTQGQGPYEQYF.

Regarding this clonotype: Germline is not matched at one junction end, which may reflect a read error. V is TRBV6-1 and J is TRBJ1-2; no clear D gene. Looked up from germline, CDR1 is MNHNS and CDR2 is SASEGT. The CDR3 extends over 14 amino acids. CDR3 bases: TGTGCCAGCAATGAAGCGCTCGACGGCTATGGCTACACCTTC. It is translated as CASNEALDGYGYTF.

The chain employs TRBV30 and TRBJ2-3; a possible D gene is TRBD1 (6 bases). This CDR3 is 12 amino acids long. Germline V gives CDR1 GTSNPN, CDR2 SVGIG (reference sequence). The V end was cut by 8 bases, the J end by 1 base, with 10 bases between. The CDR3 DNA sequence: TGTGCCGAGTCAGGGGGCACAGATACGCAGTATTTT. Translating gives CAESGGTDTQYF.

About this clonotype itself: Germline and junction disagree at one end, which may indicate a read error. V usage is TRBV11-2 and J usage is TRBJ2-1; 8 positions agree with TRBD2. Germline assignment: CDR1 SGHAT and CDR2 FQNNGV. This CDR3 has 15 amino acids. The CDR3 protein is CTSSAGLEAYNEQFF. The DNA for the CDR3 is TGTACCAGCAGCGCGGGACTAGAGGCGTACAATGAGCAGTTCTTC.

A single count supports this clonotype. Likely a read error: the CDR3 ends without its conserved phenylalanine or tryptophan. The chain carries TRBV11-2 and TRBJ2-3, with a tentative D call TRBD2 (5 bases). V shed 1 base and J shed 2 bases, with 7 bases lying between them. Germline CDR1 SGHAT, CDR2 FQNNGV. The CDR3 is made up of 14 amino acids. CDR3 sequence reads: CASSLATTTDTQYL. Here the CDR3 DNA reads TGTGCCAGCAGCTTAGCGACTACCACAGATACGCAGTATCTT.

This clonotype was seen a handful of times. The conserved phenylalanine or tryptophan normally closing the CDR3 is absent here, so this likely arose from a read error. The DNA is left out, because the CDR3 cannot be placed on it with certainty; the CDR3 is given as TCRdb lists it. The V gene is TRBV29-1, the J gene TRBJ2-7. The CDR3 is made up of 13 amino acids, end residues included. Germline V gives CDR1 SQVTM, CDR2 ANQGSEA. The CDR3 sequence is CSVIEGSSYEQCL.

Remarks on this clonotype: The junction departs from germline at one end; a sequencing error may be responsible. The chain uses TRBV10-1 and TRBJ2-2, with D possibly TRBD2 on 5 matching bases. This CDR3 is built from 14 residues. Looked up from germline, CDR1 is WNHNN and CDR2 is SYGVQD (reference sequence). This chain's CDR3 is CASKDGPNTGEPFF. The CDR3 DNA reads as TGCGCCAGCAAGGACGGGCCGAACACCGGGGAGCCGTTTTTT.

Note on this clonotype: This may arise from a read error, as a much more abundant clone is one base away. Here the CDR3 omits its conserved ending phenylalanine or tryptophan, so a read error is the likely source. The gene calls are TRBV6-6 and TRBJ2-5; TRBD2 matches at 8 bases. J was trimmed by 2 bases and V by 8 bases; bases with no gene match: 7. There are 14 residues in the CDR3. Germline V gives CDR1 MNHNY, CDR2 SVGAGI (reference sequence). CDR3 nucleotide sequence: TGTGCCAGCCGCCTCGGGGGGGAGCAAGAGACCCAGTACTTA. Translating it yields CASRLGGEQETQYL.

As regards this clonotype: Given the absence of the conserved phenylalanine or tryptophan at the CDR3 end, a read error is likely. V is TRBV29-1 and J is TRBJ1-1; D call uncertain. CDR1 is SQVTM and CDR2 is ANQGSEA in the germline V gene. The CDR3 covers 14 residues. The CDR3 here is CSVVWIVKNTEAFV. The CDR3 nucleotides read TGCAGCGTTGTTTGGATTGTGAAGAACACTGAGGCTTTCGTT.

The J gene is TRBJ2-4, the V gene TRBV5-6; TRBD2 is a possible D gene (6 bases). This CDR3 is built from 13 residues. V lost 0 bases and J lost 8, with 9 bases in between. Germline V gene lookup returns CDR1 SGHDT and CDR2 YYEEEE. The CDR3 coding sequence is TGTGCCAGCAGCTTGGAGTGGAGGGACATTCAGTACTTC. Its protein is CASSLEWRDIQYF.

The chain has TRBV6-5 and TRBJ2-1; 9 bases line up with TRBD1. Germline V gives CDR1 MNHEY, CDR2 SVGAGI. This CDR3 region has 15 residues. After removal of 5 bases from V and 2 bases from J, the junction contained 4 bases not matched to a gene. CDR3 in DNA: TGTGCCAGCAGTCAAACAGGGGGCGCCTACAATGAGCAGTTCTTC. Residues: CASSQTGGAYNEQFF.